The 18 T cell receptor beta chains presented below share a single source sample, sequenced in a study of T-cell reconstitution after alpha-beta-depleted transplantation in children. Unique molecular identifiers were built into the TCRbeta library. MiXCR, applied by TCRdb to the PCR reads, yields one record per CDR3 protein. Among about 610,000 distinct CDR3 sequences listed, roughly a tenth were seen once. Material: PBMCs from the stem cell graft donor, obtained from the stem cell graft. These receptors were collected from a human donor who donated a stem cell graft to a child with acute myeloid leukemia.

This clonotype has a count of ten or more. The gene calls are TRBV3-1 and TRBJ2-7; a possible D gene is TRBD1 (5 bases). V was cut by 7 bases and J by 3 bases, with 19 bases left in between. Germline values: CDR1 LGHDT, CDR2 YNNKEL (reference sequence). The CDR3 spans 15 residues. DNA for the CDR3: TGTGCCAGCACCGACTCAGGGTCCTCCGGCTACGAGCAGTACTTC. Translated: CASTDSGSSGYEQYF.

The chain is built from TRBV7-3 and TRBJ1-2; no reliable D call. Germline loops: CDR1 SGHTA, CDR2 FQGTGA. CDR3 size: 13 residues. Trimming stripped 6 bases from V and 4 bases from J, with 12 bases between. CDR3 sequence: CASSSTPGYGYTF. The CDR3 DNA reads TGTGCCAGCAGTTCGACCCCGGGCTATGGCTACACCTTC. Together with reference TRBV7-3 and TRBJ1-2, the CDR3 gives the full variable domain: GAGVSQTPSNKVTEKGKYVELRCDPISGHTALYWYRQSLGQGPEFLIYFQGTGAADDSGLPNDRFFAVRPEGSVSTLKIQRTERGDSAVYLCASSSTPGYGYTFGSGTRLTVV.

The sample holds many counts of this clonotype. The genes are TRBV20-1 and TRBJ2-3, with 16 bases aligning to TRBD2. The V gene end was trimmed by 6 bases and the J gene end by 4 bases; junction bases not matched to a gene: 13. Germline V gene data show CDR1 as DFQATT and CDR2 as SNEGSKA (reference sequence). The CDR3 totals 18 residues. The CDR3 loop reads CSAPDPGTSGRAPDTQYF. The CDR3, as DNA: TGCAGTGCCCCCGACCCTGGGACTAGCGGGAGGGCCCCAGATACGCAGTATTTT.

The J gene is TRBJ2-7, the V gene TRBV14; 11 bases are shared with TRBD2. Germline V gene lookup returns CDR1 SGHDN and CDR2 FVKESK. This CDR3 has 14 residues. The trim removed 3 bases at V and 7 bases at J, leaving 5 bases unmatched. The CDR3 protein is CASSHLAGGQEQYF. Here the CDR3 DNA reads TGTGCCAGCAGCCATCTAGCGGGGGGACAAGAGCAGTACTTC.

This clonotype was seen a few times. The rearrangement links TRBV5-1 to TRBJ2-7, with 8 bases that match TRBD1. With V trimmed by 4 bases and J by 3 bases, 9 bases remained unmatched. The germline V gene has CDR1 SGHRS and CDR2 YFSETQ. The CDR3 spans 15 residues. The CDR3 is CASSQGAVAGYEQYF. CDR3 nucleotide sequence: TGCGCCAGCAGCCAGGGGGCGGTAGCTGGCTACGAGCAGTACTTC.

The chain couples TRBV9 to TRBJ2-5; 7 bases fit TRBD1. CDR3 length equals 15 residues. Germline V CDR1 and CDR2: SGDLS, YYNGEE. V trimming: 0 bases; J trimming: 2 bases; junction bases outside the gene matches: 4. This chain's CDR3 is CASSVGDSLQETQYF. The CDR3 DNA sequence: TGTGCCAGCAGCGTAGGGGACAGTCTACAAGAGACCCAGTACTTC.

This clonotype appeared many times. The chain recombines TRBV9 with TRBJ1-3; D gene ambiguous. The CDR3 is 12 residues long. Germline CDR1 is SGDLS and CDR2 is YYNGEE. Trimming pared 9 bases from V and 0 bases from J, leaving 7 bases between. The CDR3 is CATSGSGNTIYF. The CDR3 nucleotides read TGTGCCACCAGTGGCTCTGGAAACACCATATATTTT.

This clonotype has a handful of counts. The V call is TRBV28, the J call TRBJ2-7; either TRBD1 or TRBD2 may fit D (5 bases each). CDR3 length equals 16 residues. Germline V CDR1 and CDR2: MDHEN, SYDVKM. Trimming took 5 bases from V and 2 from J, leaving 19 bases between them. The DNA for the CDR3 is TGTGCCAGCAGTGAAACCGGGACGGTGAGGACCTACGAGCAGTACTTC. This encodes CASSETGTVRTYEQYF.

A few counts support this clonotype. The chain combines TRBV20-1 with TRBJ2-1; 7 positions agree with TRBD2. The CDR3 is 14 amino acids. V lost 3 bases, J lost 3 bases, and 5 bases stayed unmatched. From germline, CDR1 is DFQATT and CDR2 SNEGSKA (reference sequence). CDR3 amino acids: CSASGPSGYNEQFF. CDR3 in DNA: TGCAGTGCTAGTGGCCCTAGCGGCTACAATGAGCAGTTCTTC.

This clonotype was counted many times. This rearrangement joins TRBV18 to TRBJ2-7, with a tentative D call TRBD2 (6 bases). V was pared by 6 bases and J by 4 bases, with 16 bases between. Germline CDR1 is KGHSH and CDR2 is LQKENI. This CDR3 is built from 14 residues. CDR3 in amino acids: CASSEMAAGYEQYF. CDR3 coding DNA: TGTGCCAGCTCCGAAATGGCAGCGGGTTACGAGCAGTACTTC.

This clonotype was counted at least ten times. This chain joins TRBV20-1 and TRBJ2-2; TRBD2 agrees at 11 bases. Germline V gene data show CDR1 as DFQATT and CDR2 as SNEGSKA (reference sequence). After removal of 0 bases from V and 6 bases from J, the junction contained 6 bases not matched to a gene. This CDR3 spans 16 amino acids. CDR3: CSARDRLAGRSGELFF. The CDR3 region has the DNA TGCAGTGCTAGAGATCGACTAGCGGGGAGGTCCGGGGAGCTGTTTTTT.

The chain uses TRBV5-4 and TRBJ2-3; TRBD2 matches at 9 bases. There are 16 residues in the CDR3. Germline loops: CDR1 SGHNT, CDR2 YYREEE (reference sequence). V trimming: 1 base; J trimming: 3 bases; junction bases outside the gene matches: 6. The CDR3 here is CASSLTREGRTDTQYF. Written as DNA, the CDR3 is TGTGCCAGCAGCTTGACGCGGGAGGGCCGAACAGATACGCAGTATTTT. The complete variable domain, with remaining parts taken from reference TRBV5-4 and TRBJ2-3, reads ETGVTQSPTHLIKTRGQQVTLRCSSQSGHNTVSWYQQALGQGPQFIFQYYREEENGRGNFPPRFSGLQFPNYSSELNVNALELDDSALYLCASSLTREGRTDTQYFGPGTRLTVL.

This clonotype was picked up a small number of times. This chain uses TRBV29-1 with TRBJ2-1; D not certain. The CDR3 contains 10 residues. Between the trimmed V and J ends, which lost 4 bases and 9 bases, there was a span of 7 bases. Per the germline V gene, CDR1 is SQVTM and CDR2 is ANQGSEA. The CDR3 loop is CSVVLAEQFF. CDR3 DNA: TGCAGCGTTGTTTTGGCTGAGCAGTTCTTC.

This clonotype showed up just a few times. The chain employs TRBV12-3 or TRBV12-4 and TRBJ2-4; no clear D gene. Trimming stripped 6 bases from V and 1 base from J, with 13 bases between. The CDR3 sequence is 15 residues long. CDR3 residues: CASSPVMSAKNIQYF. The CDR3 nucleotides are TGTGCCAGCAGCCCCGTGATGAGTGCCAAAAACATTCAGTACTTC.

The chain couples TRBV29-1 to TRBJ1-1, with TRBD1 matching 7 bases. This CDR3 spans 13 amino acids. After removal of 4 bases from V and 3 bases from J, the junction contained 5 bases not matched to a gene. The V gene's germline CDR1 is SQVTM and CDR2 ANQGSEA. The CDR3 DNA sequence: TGCAGCGTTGTTGGGGACAGTCACACTGAAGCTTTCTTT. It yields the protein CSVVGDSHTEAFF.

In this sample, this clonotype turned up a few times. The chain employs TRBV5-1 and TRBJ2-1; D gene uncertain. The CDR3 totals 15 residues. From germline, CDR1 is SGHRS and CDR2 YFSETQ. Trimming took off 4 bases at V and 0 bases at J, with 11 bases between the two ends. CDR3 nucleotides: TGCGCCAGCAGCCCGGCAGACGCCTCCTACAATGAGCAGTTCTTC. Protein product: CASSPADASYNEQFF.

This clonotype was seen ten or more times. The V and J genes are TRBV7-8 and TRBJ1-1, with D tentatively TRBD1 (6 bases). V dropped 2 bases and J dropped 5 bases, with 15 bases sitting between them. Germline CDR1 SGHVS, CDR2 FQNEAQ. The CDR3 contains 15 residues. CDR3 sequence reads: CASSLNWGQGTEAFF. The CDR3, as DNA: TGTGCCAGCAGCTTAAATTGGGGCCAGGGGACTGAAGCTTTCTTT.

This clonotype was seen only a few times. The chain carries TRBV2 and TRBJ2-3; 7 bases align to TRBD2. The germline V gene has CDR1 SNHLY and CDR2 FYNNEI. The J segment lost 3 bases and the V segment lost 4 bases, leaving 7 bases of the junction unmatched. This CDR3 has 15 residues. DNA of the CDR3: TGTGCCAGCAGTGGGGAGGGCCGGAGGACAGATACGCAGTATTTT. The encoded protein is CASSGEGRRTDTQYF.